The rows below give T cell receptor beta chains drawn from one sample of a study of blood T cell repertoires in COVID-19. Repertoires were generated with immunoSEQ multiplex PCR, while TCRdb's copy carries only in-frame clones and drops some. The sample shows over 250,000 clones, approximately 87% of them seen only once. Sequencing used peripheral blood. The receptors come from a woman aged 45-65 years with acute or convalescent COVID-19. CDR3s include the opening cysteine and the closing phenylalanine or tryptophan. D genes are given only for firm matches. Not all rows give a size; the values are once, few, many and, for expanded clones, a class.

v_call	j_call	d_call	clone_size	cdr3_aa	cdr3_nt
TRBV28	TRBJ1-3	NA	NA	CASSSFVHETGNTIYF	TGTGCCAGCAGCTCCTTCGTGCACGAGACTGGAAACACCATATATTTT
TRBV20-1	TRBJ2-5	TRBD2	NA	CSASWGGSGETQYF	TGCAGTGCTAGTTGGGGCGGGAGTGGAGAGACCCAGTACTTC
TRBV6-5	TRBJ2-1	NA	NA	CASSYLGNSYNEQFF	TGTGCCAGCAGTTACCTCGGTAACTCCTACAATGAGCAGTTCTTC
TRBV2	TRBJ1-6	NA	once	CASSAGGYYNSPLHF	TGTGCCAGCAGTGCTGGGGGGTACTATAATTCACCCCTCCACTTT
TRBV9	TRBJ1-1	TRBD1	NA	CASSEGQGPGTEAFF	TGTGCCAGCAGCGAGGGACAGGGACCGGGAACTGAAGCTTTCTTT
TRBV7-3	TRBJ2-1	NA	NA	CASSLQGGIHNEQFF	TGTGCCAGCAGCTTACAAGGCGGGATCCACAATGAGCAGTTCTTC
TRBV7-9	TRBJ1-2	NA	few	CASSHTSGVSYGYTF	TGTGCCAGCAGCCACACCTCCGGGGTCAGCTATGGCTACACCTTC
TRBV7-8	TRBJ2-7	TRBD2	NA	CASSLFRFSGEAYEQYF	TGTGCCAGCAGCTTATTTCGGTTTAGCGGGGAAGCCTACGAGCAGTACTTC
TRBV7-6	TRBJ1-4	NA	NA	CASSSRNRAANEKLFF	TGTGCCAGCAGCTCCCGAAACAGGGCTGCTAATGAAAAACTGTTTTTT
TRBV4-2	TRBJ1-1	NA	NA	CASSQDQHREGTEAFF	TGTGCCAGCAGCCAAGATCAGCACAGGGAGGGCACTGAAGCTTTCTTT
TRBV18	TRBJ1-6	NA	NA	CASSGQANSPLHF	TGTGCCAGCTCAGGGCAGGCAAATTCACCCCTCCACTTT
TRBV3-1/TRBV3-2	TRBJ1-1	NA	NA	CASSQGHLNTEAFF	TGTGCCAGCAGCCAGGGGCACCTGAACACTGAAGCTTTCTTT
TRBV5-1	TRBJ2-1	TRBD1	NA	CASSWDSGTGAYNEQFF	TGCGCCAGCAGCTGGGATTCCGGGACAGGGGCCTACAATGAGCAGTTCTTC
TRBV6-5	TRBJ1-6	NA	NA	CASREDSVGSPLHF	TGTGCCAGCAGGGAGGACAGCGTGGGATCACCCCTCCACTTT
TRBV5-1	TRBJ2-5	TRBD2	NA	CASSGRSGSAETQYF	TGCGCCAGCAGCGGGCGGAGCGGGAGTGCAGAGACCCAGTACTTC
TRBV28	TRBJ2-7	NA	NA	CASSPTDNYEQYF	TGTGCCAGCAGCCCGACGGACAACTACGAGCAGTACTTC
TRBV27	TRBJ2-3	TRBD2	NA	CASSLQGPSGRSDTQYF	TGTGCCAGCAGTTTACAGGGGCCTAGCGGGAGGTCAGATACGCAGTATTTT
TRBV6-2/TRBV6-3	TRBJ2-1	NA	once	CASSRAGPGYNEQFF	TGTGCCAGCAGTCGCGCGGGGCCTGGGTACAATGAGCAGTTCTTC
TRBV19	TRBJ1-2	TRBD1	NA	CASNHPDRVVYGYTF	TGTGCCAGTAATCACCCAGACAGGGTAGTCTATGGCTACACCTTC
TRBV28	TRBJ1-1	NA	once	CASSTGGAVRNKAFF	TGTGCCAGCAGTACCGGGGGGGCCGTTCGGAACAAGGCTTTCTTT
TRBV7-2	TRBJ2-5	NA	NA	CASSTQTGEGETQYF	TGTGCCAGCAGCACCCAGACAGGGGAGGGAGAGACCCAGTACTTC
TRBV10-3	TRBJ2-1	NA	NA	CAASSYNEQFF	TGTGCCGCCAGCTCCTACAATGAGCAGTTCTTC
TRBV28	TRBJ2-1	NA	NA	CASRLDFSFNEQFF	TGTGCCAGCAGACTCGATTTTTCGTTCAATGAGCAGTTCTTC
TRBV4-1	TRBJ2-5	NA	NA	CASSSGQLQETQYF	TGCGCCAGCAGCAGTGGACAGCTCCAAGAGACCCAGTACTTC
TRBV6-5	TRBJ2-2	TRBD1	NA	CASSFRDSFTGELFF	TGTGCCAGCAGTTTCCGGGACAGCTTCACCGGGGAGCTGTTTTTT
TRBV11-1	TRBJ2-1	TRBD2	NA	CASIWRGGSSYNEQFF	TGTGCCAGCATCTGGCGGGGGGGGAGCTCCTACAATGAGCAGTTCTTC
TRBV12-3/TRBV12-4	TRBJ1-5	NA	few	CASTPLGGPQHF	TGTGCCAGCACTCCTCTCGGGGGGCCCCAGCATTTT
TRBV29-1	TRBJ2-6	NA	NA	CSAPSFAGANVLTF	TGCAGCGCCCCGTCCTTCGCGGGGGCCAACGTCCTGACTTTC
TRBV7-9	TRBJ1-5	NA	NA	CASSLSNQPQHF	TGTGCCAGCAGCCTTAGCAATCAGCCCCAGCATTTT
TRBV7-2	TRBJ1-5	NA	once	CASSFKGGMWNQPQHF	TGTGCCAGCAGCTTTAAAGGGGGAATGTGGAATCAGCCCCAGCATTTT
TRBV2	TRBJ2-1	TRBD1	NA	CASRLRTGLNEQFF	TGTGCCAGCCGCTTAAGGACAGGGCTGAATGAGCAGTTCTTC
TRBV27	TRBJ1-4	TRBD1	NA	CASSSPGLMGTGEKLFF	TGTGCCAGCAGTTCACCAGGACTCATGGGGACAGGTGAAAAACTGTTTTTT